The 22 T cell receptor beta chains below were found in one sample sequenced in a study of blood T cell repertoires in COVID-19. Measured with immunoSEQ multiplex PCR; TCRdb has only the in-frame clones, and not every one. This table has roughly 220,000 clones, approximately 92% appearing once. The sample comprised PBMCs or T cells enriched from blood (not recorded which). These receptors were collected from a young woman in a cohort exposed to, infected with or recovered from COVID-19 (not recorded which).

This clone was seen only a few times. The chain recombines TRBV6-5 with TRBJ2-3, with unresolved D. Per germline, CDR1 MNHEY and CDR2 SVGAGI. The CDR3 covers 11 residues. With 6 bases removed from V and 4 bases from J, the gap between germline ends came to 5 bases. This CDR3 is CASSVSDTQYF. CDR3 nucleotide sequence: TGTGCCAGCAGCGTATCAGATACGCAGTATTTT.

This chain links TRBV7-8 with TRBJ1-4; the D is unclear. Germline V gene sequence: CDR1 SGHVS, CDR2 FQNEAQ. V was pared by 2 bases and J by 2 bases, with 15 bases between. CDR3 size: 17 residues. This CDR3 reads CASSLTEEVSTNEKLFF. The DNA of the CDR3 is TGTGCCAGCAGCTTAACGGAGGAGGTATCTACTAATGAAAAACTGTTTTTT.

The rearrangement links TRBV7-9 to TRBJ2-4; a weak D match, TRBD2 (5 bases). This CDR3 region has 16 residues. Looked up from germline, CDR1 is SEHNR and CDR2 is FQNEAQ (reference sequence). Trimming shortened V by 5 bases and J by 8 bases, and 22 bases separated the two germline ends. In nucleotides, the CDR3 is TGTGCCAGCAGCACCAGTCCAACTGATCAGAGGGACATTCAGTACTTC. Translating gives CASSTSPTDQRDIQYF.

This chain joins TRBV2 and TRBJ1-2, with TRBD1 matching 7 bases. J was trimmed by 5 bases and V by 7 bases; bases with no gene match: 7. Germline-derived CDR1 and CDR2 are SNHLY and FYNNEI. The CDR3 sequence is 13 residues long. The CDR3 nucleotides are TGTGCCAGCACCCAGACAGGGCAATATGGCTACACCTTC. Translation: CASTQTGQYGYTF.

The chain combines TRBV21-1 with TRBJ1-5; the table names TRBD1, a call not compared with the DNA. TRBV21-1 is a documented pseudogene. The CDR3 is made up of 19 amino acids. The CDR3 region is CASSKGARVRKTRYQPQHF. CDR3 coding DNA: TGTGCCAGCAGCAAAGGCGCTCGTGTCCGCAAGACCAGGTATCAGCCCCAGCATTTT.

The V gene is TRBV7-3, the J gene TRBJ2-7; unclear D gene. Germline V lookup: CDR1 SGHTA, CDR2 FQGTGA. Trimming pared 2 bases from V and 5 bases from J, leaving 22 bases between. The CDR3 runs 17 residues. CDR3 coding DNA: TGTGCCAGCAGCTTAGAGTGGTCAGATTTAGCCCTCAACGAGCAGTACTTC. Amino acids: CASSLEWSDLALNEQYF.

Here the CDR3 DNA reads TGTGCCAGCACCGATTCGTTGGCCCTTCCCAATGAGCAGTTCTTC. Its translation is CASTDSLALPNEQFF. The rearrangement uses TRBV7-9 and TRBJ2-1; D remains ambiguous. Germline V gene data show CDR1 as SEHNR and CDR2 as FQNEAQ (reference sequence). The CDR3 sequence is 15 residues long. Trimming removed 7 bases at V and 6 bases at J, with 19 bases between.

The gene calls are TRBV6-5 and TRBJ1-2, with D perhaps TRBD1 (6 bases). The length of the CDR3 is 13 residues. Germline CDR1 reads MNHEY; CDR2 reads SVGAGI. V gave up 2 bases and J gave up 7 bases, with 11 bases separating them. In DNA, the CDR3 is TGTGCCAGCAGTTACATTCTGGGGGCTGGCTACACCTTC. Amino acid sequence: CASSYILGAGYTF.

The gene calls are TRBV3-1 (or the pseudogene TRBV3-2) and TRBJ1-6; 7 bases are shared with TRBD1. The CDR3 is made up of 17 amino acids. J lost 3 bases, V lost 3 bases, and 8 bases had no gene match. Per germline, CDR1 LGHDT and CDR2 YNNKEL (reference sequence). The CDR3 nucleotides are TGTGCCAGCAGCCACCGGGGCCAGGGGGTCTATAATTCACCCCTCCACTTT. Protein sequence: CASSHRGQGVYNSPLHF.

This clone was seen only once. The CDR3 here is CASSYGLTQSPLHF. The CDR3 bases are TGTGCCAGCAGTTATGGGCTCACTCAATCACCCCTCCACTTT. This chain connects TRBV6-5 to TRBJ1-6; D uncertain. The V gene lost 3 bases and the J gene lost 10 bases, with 13 bases spanning the gap. From germline, CDR1 is MNHEY and CDR2 SVGAGI. CDR3 length: 14 residues.

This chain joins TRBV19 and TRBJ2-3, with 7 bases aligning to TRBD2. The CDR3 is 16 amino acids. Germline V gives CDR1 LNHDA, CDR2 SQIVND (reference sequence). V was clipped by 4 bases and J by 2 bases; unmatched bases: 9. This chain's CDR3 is CASSSRLAGFTDTQYF. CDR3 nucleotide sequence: TGTGCCAGTAGTAGCCGACTAGCAGGATTCACAGATACGCAGTATTTT.

The DNA for the CDR3 is TGTGCCAGTAAGGACAGGCGCACAGATTATAATTCACCCCTCCACTTT. Translating gives CASKDRRTDYNSPLHF. The V gene is TRBV19, the J gene TRBJ1-6, with 7 bases that match TRBD1. Looked up from germline, CDR1 is LNHDA and CDR2 is SQIVND (reference sequence). J was trimmed by 4 bases and V by 7 bases; bases with no gene match: 10. The CDR3 contains 16 residues.

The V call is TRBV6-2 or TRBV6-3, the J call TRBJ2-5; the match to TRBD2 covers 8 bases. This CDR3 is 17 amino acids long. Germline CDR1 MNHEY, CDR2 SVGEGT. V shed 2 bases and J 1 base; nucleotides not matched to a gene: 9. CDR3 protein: CASSYRYKAGGQETQYF. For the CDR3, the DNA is TGTGCCAGCAGTTACCGCTATAAGGCGGGAGGCCAAGAGACCCAGTACTTC.

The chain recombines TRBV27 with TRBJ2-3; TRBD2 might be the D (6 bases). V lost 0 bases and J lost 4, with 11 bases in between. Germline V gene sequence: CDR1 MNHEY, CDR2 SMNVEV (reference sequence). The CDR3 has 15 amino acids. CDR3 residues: CASSLSAGTADTQYF. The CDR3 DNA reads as TGTGCCAGCAGTTTATCTGCGGGAACAGCAGATACGCAGTATTTT.

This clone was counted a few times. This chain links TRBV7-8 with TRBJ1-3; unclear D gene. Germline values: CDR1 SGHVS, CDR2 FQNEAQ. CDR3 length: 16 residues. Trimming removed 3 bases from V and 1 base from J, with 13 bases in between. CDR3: CASSFESRRSGNTIYF. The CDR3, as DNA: TGTGCCAGCAGCTTCGAAAGCCGGCGGTCTGGAAACACCATATATTTT.

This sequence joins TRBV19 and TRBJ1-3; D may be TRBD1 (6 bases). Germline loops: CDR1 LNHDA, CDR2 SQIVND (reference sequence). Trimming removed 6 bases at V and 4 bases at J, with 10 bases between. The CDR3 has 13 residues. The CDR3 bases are TGTGCCAGTAGCGGACAGTCCGGAAACACCATATATTTT. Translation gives CASSGQSGNTIYF.

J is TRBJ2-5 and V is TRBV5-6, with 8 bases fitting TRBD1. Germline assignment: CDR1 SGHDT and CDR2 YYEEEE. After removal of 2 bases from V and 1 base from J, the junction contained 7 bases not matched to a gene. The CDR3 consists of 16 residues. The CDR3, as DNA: TGTGCCAGCAGCTTTAAGACAGGGGAATCCCAAGAGACCCAGTACTTC. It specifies CASSFKTGESQETQYF.

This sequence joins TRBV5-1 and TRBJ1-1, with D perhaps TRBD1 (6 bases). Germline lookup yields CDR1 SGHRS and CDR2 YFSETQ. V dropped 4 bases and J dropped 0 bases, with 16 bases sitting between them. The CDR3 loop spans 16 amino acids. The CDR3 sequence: CASSQPDRALNTEAFF. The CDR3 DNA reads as TGCGCCAGCAGCCAACCGGACAGAGCCTTGAACACTGAAGCTTTCTTT.

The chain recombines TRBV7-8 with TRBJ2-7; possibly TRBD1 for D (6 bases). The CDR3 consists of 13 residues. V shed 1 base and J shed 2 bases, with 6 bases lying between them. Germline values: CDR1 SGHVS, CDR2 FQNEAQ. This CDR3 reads CASSLDRAYEQYF. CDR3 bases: TGTGCCAGCAGCTTAGACAGGGCCTACGAGCAGTACTTC.

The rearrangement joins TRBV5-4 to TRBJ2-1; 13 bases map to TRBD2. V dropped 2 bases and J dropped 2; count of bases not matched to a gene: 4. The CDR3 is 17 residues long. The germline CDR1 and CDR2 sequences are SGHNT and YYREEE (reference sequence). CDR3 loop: CASSFGLAGVTYNEQFF. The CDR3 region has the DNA TGTGCCAGCAGCTTTGGACTAGCGGGGGTTACCTACAATGAGCAGTTCTTC.

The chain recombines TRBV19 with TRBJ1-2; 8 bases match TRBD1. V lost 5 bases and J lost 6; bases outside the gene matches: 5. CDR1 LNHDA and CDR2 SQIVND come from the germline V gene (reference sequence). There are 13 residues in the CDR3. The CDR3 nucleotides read TGTGCCAGTAGTGATACAGGGGGGAATGGCTACACCTTC. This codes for CASSDTGGNGYTF.

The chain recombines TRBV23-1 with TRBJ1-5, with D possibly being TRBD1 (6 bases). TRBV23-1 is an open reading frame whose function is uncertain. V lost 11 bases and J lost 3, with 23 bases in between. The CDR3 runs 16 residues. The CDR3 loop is CARYPTGGRPNQPQHF. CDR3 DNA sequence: TGCGCCCGATACCCCACGGGGGGGCGGCCCAATCAGCCCCAGCATTTT.